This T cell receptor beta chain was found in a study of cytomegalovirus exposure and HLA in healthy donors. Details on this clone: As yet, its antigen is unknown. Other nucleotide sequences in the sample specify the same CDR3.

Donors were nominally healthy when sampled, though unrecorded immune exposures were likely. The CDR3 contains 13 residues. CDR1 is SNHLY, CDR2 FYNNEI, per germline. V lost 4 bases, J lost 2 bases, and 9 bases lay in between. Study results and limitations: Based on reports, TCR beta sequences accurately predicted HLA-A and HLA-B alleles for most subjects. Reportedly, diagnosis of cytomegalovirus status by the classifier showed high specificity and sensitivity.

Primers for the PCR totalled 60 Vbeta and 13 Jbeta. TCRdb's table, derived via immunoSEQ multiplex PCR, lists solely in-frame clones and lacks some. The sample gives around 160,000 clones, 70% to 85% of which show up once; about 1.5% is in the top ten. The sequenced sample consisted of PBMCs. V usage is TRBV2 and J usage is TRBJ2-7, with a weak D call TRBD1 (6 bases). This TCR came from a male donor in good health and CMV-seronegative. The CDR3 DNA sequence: TGTGCCAGCAGTGTAAACAGGGCCTACGAGCAGTACTTC. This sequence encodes CASSVNRAYEQYF.